Each of the 32 T cell receptor beta chains below was sequenced from the same sample in a study of T cell responses to AZD1222 COVID-19 vaccine. Sequencing used immunoSEQ multiplex PCR; TCRdb keeps in-frame clones, though not all of them. Found here are about 100,000 clones, approximately 87% of them singletons; the top ten hold over 3%. The sequencing used peripheral blood, collected on day 0 of AZD1222 vaccination. The receptor source for this set is an adult in good health.

The chain recombines TRBV28 with TRBJ2-7, with D hard to call. The V gene lost 5 bases and the J gene lost 3 bases, with 8 bases spanning the gap. This CDR3 contains 12 residues. The V gene's germline CDR1 is MDHEN and CDR2 SYDVKM. The CDR3 protein is CASSLQIYEQYF. In nucleotides, the CDR3 is TGTGCCAGCAGTCTACAGATCTACGAGCAGTACTTC.

Concerning this clone: Other DNA sequences in this specimen translate into the identical CDR3. The rearrangement joins TRBV5-1 to TRBJ1-6, with TRBD1 matching over 9 bases. The junction had 6 bases not matched to a gene; V was cut back by 4 bases and J by 10 bases. The CDR3 is 14 amino acids. Germline lookup yields CDR1 SGHRS and CDR2 YFSETQ. The CDR3, as DNA: TGCGCCAGCAGCCTGGGACAGGGAGGGTCACCCCTCCACTTT. Residues: CASSLGQGGSPLHF. The full variable domain, its missing parts supplied by reference TRBV5-1 and TRBJ1-6, is KAGVTQTPRYLIKTRGQQVTLSCSPISGHRSVSWYQQTPGQGLQFLFEYFSETQRNKGNFPGRFSGRQFSNSRSEMNVSTLELGDSALYLCASSLGQGGSPLHFGNGTRLTVT.

Here the CDR3 DNA reads TGTGCCAGCAGCCAACTAGCGGGGGATGCAGATACGCAGTATTTT. As protein: CASSQLAGDADTQYF. The rearrangement joins TRBV14 to TRBJ2-3; the match to TRBD2 covers 10 bases. This CDR3 has 15 amino acids. Trimming cost V 2 bases and J 4 bases; bases outside gene matches: 3. CDR1 and CDR2 (germline): SGHDN, FVKESK.

The chain combines TRBV19 with TRBJ2-3, with TRBD2 matching 7 bases. CDR1 is LNHDA and CDR2 is SQIVND in the germline V gene (reference sequence). Trimming at V came to 8 bases and at J to 3 bases, leaving 11 bases not matched to a gene. This CDR3 is built from 15 residues. The CDR3 sequence is CASSGGAGETDTQYF. CDR3 sequence (DNA): TGTGCCAGTTCGGGGGGAGCGGGCGAAACAGATACGCAGTATTTT.

V usage is TRBV4-3 and J usage is TRBJ1-5, with D possibly being TRBD1 (5 bases). V lost 1 base and J 6 bases, leaving 13 bases between the germline ends. The CDR3 has 15 residues. Germline V gives CDR1 LGHNA, CDR2 YSLEER. Here the CDR3 reads CASSQALDSVQPQHF. The CDR3 DNA follows: TGCGCCAGCAGCCAAGCCTTAGACAGTGTTCAGCCCCAGCATTTT.

This clone appeared a few times. This chain links TRBV6-5 with TRBJ1-6; D is uncertain. Germline V gene sequence: CDR1 MNHEY, CDR2 SVGAGI. V dropped 2 bases and J dropped 0 bases, with 8 bases sitting between them. The CDR3 sequence is 16 residues long. The chain's CDR3 is CASSYSRGSYNSPLHF. DNA of the CDR3: TGTGCCAGCAGTTACAGCCGGGGCTCCTATAATTCACCCCTCCACTTT.

The chain employs TRBV6-1 and TRBJ1-2; D uncertain. The CDR3 runs 19 residues. The V end lost 6 bases, the J end lost 2 bases, and 28 bases lay between the germline ends. Germline V gives CDR1 MNHNS, CDR2 SASEGT. The DNA of the CDR3 is TGTGCCAGCAGAGAAAGTAGACCCAGATCGAAAGCAAGGAACTATGGCTACACCTTC. Translating it yields CASRESRPRSKARNYGYTF.

The chain joins TRBV15 to TRBJ2-7; 8 bases fit TRBD1. The CDR3 covers 14 residues. V was clipped by 0 bases and J by 5 bases; unmatched bases: 3. Germline CDR1 LNHNV, CDR2 YYDKDF (reference sequence). CDR3 protein: CATSRDWTGNEQYF. CDR3 bases: TGTGCCACCAGCAGAGACTGGACAGGGAACGAGCAGTACTTC.

V usage is TRBV4-3 and J usage is TRBJ1-4, with unresolved D. Germline V gene lookup returns CDR1 LGHNA and CDR2 YSLEER. This CDR3 is 16 amino acids long. Trimming took off 5 bases at V and 0 bases at J, with 13 bases between the two ends. The chain's CDR3 is CASSWQVYATNEKLFF. The CDR3 bases are TGCGCCAGCAGCTGGCAGGTCTATGCAACTAATGAAAAACTGTTTTTT.

This chain links TRBV19 with TRBJ1-4, with D possibly TRBD1 on 5 matching bases. Germline V CDR1 and CDR2: LNHDA, SQIVND (reference sequence). This CDR3 is 14 amino acids long. V was shortened by 6 bases and J by 2 bases, with 10 bases between the two germline ends. In DNA, the CDR3 is TGTGCCAGTAGCAGAGGGACGACTAATGAAAAACTGTTTTTT. This translates into CASSRGTTNEKLFF.

V and J are TRBV2 and TRBJ2-3, with 8 bases fitting TRBD1. The V gene end was trimmed by 11 bases and the J gene end by 0 bases; junction bases not matched to a gene: 7. CDR3 size: 14 residues. Germline CDR1 and CDR2: SNHLY and FYNNEI. CDR3 sequence reads: CAYARDRSTDTQYF. The CDR3 coding sequence is TGTGCCTACGCGCGGGACAGGAGCACAGATACGCAGTATTTT.

This sequence joins TRBV19 and TRBJ2-1; no firm D call. The V end was cut by 7 bases, the J end by 9 bases, with 13 bases between. CDR1 is LNHDA, CDR2 SQIVND, per germline (reference sequence). This CDR3 comprises 12 residues. This chain's CDR3 is CASNKRTGEQFF. CDR3 DNA: TGTGCCAGTAACAAGAGGACCGGTGAGCAGTTCTTC.

The V and J genes are TRBV5-6 and TRBJ1-2, with D uncertain. The CDR3 loop spans 13 amino acids. Germline CDR1 is SGHDT and CDR2 is YYEEEE. V was clipped by 3 bases and J by 4 bases, with 10 bases between them. The CDR3 loop reads CASSWSGRYGYTF. In DNA, the CDR3 is TGTGCCAGCAGCTGGTCGGGCCGCTATGGCTACACCTTC.

The gene calls are TRBV4-2 and TRBJ1-2; D is possibly TRBD1 (6 bases). Trimming cost V 4 bases and J 8 bases, with 8 bases left between them. CDR3 length equals 11 residues. Germline loops: CDR1 LGHNA, CDR2 YNFKEQ. This CDR3 reads CASSPGVGYTF. As DNA, the CDR3 is TGTGCCAGCAGCCCAGGGGTCGGCTACACCTTC.

The gene calls are TRBV14 and TRBJ2-5, with D maybe TRBD2 (6 bases). The CDR3 extends over 13 amino acids. Trimming pared 1 base from V and 7 bases from J, leaving 10 bases between. Germline CDR1 reads SGHDN; CDR2 reads FVKESK. The CDR3 is CASSQVGLWTQYF. The DNA of the CDR3 is TGTGCCAGCAGCCAAGTGGGACTGTGGACCCAGTACTTC.

CDR3: CARGKRGEKLFF. In nucleotides, the CDR3 is TGTGCCAGGGGCAAGCGAGGTGAAAAACTGTTTTTT. The rearrangement uses TRBV6-5 and TRBJ1-4; D unclear. The CDR3 length is 12 residues. The germline V gene has CDR1 MNHEY and CDR2 SVGAGI. V lost 9 bases to trimming and J lost 7 bases, with 12 bases between them.

Written as DNA, the CDR3 is TGTGCCAGCAGCTTAGCGGGGTCCTACGAGCAGTACTTC. Translation gives CASSLAGSYEQYF. The chain links TRBV7-9 to TRBJ2-7; D unclear. This CDR3 has 13 amino acids. V lost 0 bases, J lost 1 base, and 4 bases lay in between. Germline CDR1 and CDR2: SEHNR and FQNEAQ (reference sequence).

This clone occurred a few times. The chain combines TRBV5-4 with TRBJ1-2; the D gene is possibly TRBD1 (6 bases). There are 13 residues in the CDR3. Germline V gene lookup returns CDR1 SGHNT and CDR2 YYREEE (reference sequence). Trimming took off 3 bases at V and 0 bases at J, with 6 bases between the two ends. This chain's CDR3 is CASSWDTNYGYTF. Written as DNA, the CDR3 is TGTGCCAGCAGCTGGGACACTAACTATGGCTACACCTTC.

The rearrangement joins TRBV6-5 to TRBJ1-6; D unresolved. Per the germline V gene, CDR1 is MNHEY and CDR2 is SVGAGI. The V end was cut by 8 bases, the J end by 1 base, with 6 bases between. This CDR3 is built from 13 residues. This CDR3 is CASSRSYNSPLHF. CDR3 bases: TGTGCCAGCTCGCGATCCTATAATTCACCCCTCCACTTT.

The J gene is TRBJ2-3, the V gene TRBV6-6; D is ambiguous. CDR3 size: 13 residues. Germline V CDR1 and CDR2: MNHNY, SVGAGI (reference sequence). The V end was cut by 2 bases, the J end by 5 bases, with 8 bases between. The CDR3 DNA reads TGTGCCAGCAGTTACCCCCCCGGAGATACGCAGTATTTT. This sequence encodes CASSYPPGDTQYF.

J is TRBJ2-3 and V is TRBV2; 9 nucleotides match TRBD1. V shed 2 bases and J 4 bases; nucleotides not matched to a gene: 4. This CDR3 region has 15 residues. CDR1 and CDR2 (germline): SNHLY, FYNNEI. The CDR3: CASSEWTGVPDTQYF. DNA for the CDR3: TGTGCCAGCAGTGAATGGACAGGGGTCCCAGATACGCAGTATTTT.

The gene calls are TRBV12-3 or TRBV12-4 and TRBJ1-5; no firm D call. Trimming removed 7 bases from V and 0 bases from J, with 4 bases in between. This CDR3 spans 12 amino acids. This CDR3 reads CASKDSNQPQHF. The CDR3, as DNA: TGTGCCAGCAAGGATAGCAATCAGCCCCAGCATTTT.

This chain connects TRBV11-3 to TRBJ2-2; D may be TRBD2 (6 bases). V was pared by 1 base and J by 2 bases, with 11 bases between. Germline V gene lookup returns CDR1 SGHNT and CDR2 YENEEA. CDR3 length equals 16 residues. CDR3 sequence (DNA): TGTGCCAGCAGCTTAGGGAGGGGATCTAACACCGGGGAGCTGTTTTTT. This codes for CASSLGRGSNTGELFF.

The chain couples TRBV5-1 to TRBJ1-1; 7 bases line up with TRBD1. After removal of 2 bases from V and 6 bases from J, the junction contained 13 bases not matched to a gene. The germline gives CDR1 SGHRS, CDR2 YFSETQ. The CDR3 spans 16 residues. The CDR3: CASSFGGTARRAEAFF. Written as DNA, the CDR3 is TGCGCCAGCAGCTTTGGAGGGACAGCCAGAAGGGCTGAAGCTTTCTTT.

The chain joins TRBV6-5 to TRBJ1-4; TRBD1 might be the D (5 bases). Looked up from germline, CDR1 is MNHEY and CDR2 is SVGAGI. Trimming pared 6 bases from V and 0 bases from J, leaving 8 bases between. CDR3 size: 14 residues. The CDR3 sequence: CASRDSATNEKLFF. As DNA, the CDR3 is TGTGCCAGCAGAGACAGTGCAACTAATGAAAAACTGTTTTTT.

The V gene is TRBV5-1, the J gene TRBJ2-7; D unresolved. CDR3 length: 13 amino acids. The ends were cut back, 4 bases at V and 1 base at J, with 9 bases in the middle. Germline V CDR1 and CDR2: SGHRS, YFSETQ. The CDR3 bases are TGCGCCAGCAGCCAAGACAATTCCTACGAGCAGTACTTC. This encodes CASSQDNSYEQYF.

The J gene is TRBJ2-7, the V gene TRBV3-1 (or the pseudogene TRBV3-2); possibly TRBD2 for D (5 bases). CDR3 length equals 12 residues. The V gene lost 2 bases and the J gene lost 3 bases, with 5 bases spanning the gap. From germline, CDR1 is LGHDT and CDR2 YNNKEL (reference sequence). The DNA for the CDR3 is TGTGCCAGCAGCCAAACTAGCTACGAGCAGTACTTC. Its translation: CASSQTSYEQYF.

The chain employs TRBV19 and TRBJ2-3; D is unresolved. The CDR3 consists of 16 residues. V was clipped by 5 bases and J by 1 base, with 16 bases between them. The germline V gene encodes CDR1 LNHDA and CDR2 SQIVND (reference sequence). The CDR3 loop is CASSLRTSRGTDTQYF. In nucleotides, the CDR3 is TGTGCCAGTAGTCTACGGACCTCCCGAGGCACAGATACGCAGTATTTT. The variable domain in full, with the rest retrieved from reference TRBV19 and TRBJ2-3, is DGGITQSPKYLFRKEGQNVTLSCEQNLNHDAMYWYRQDPGQGLRLIYYSQIVNDFQKGDIAEGYSVSREKKESFPLTVTSAQKNPTAFYLCASSLRTSRGTDTQYFGPGTRLTVL.

This chain links TRBV27 with TRBJ1-1; TRBD1 might be the D (6 bases). The CDR3 length is 14 residues. In germline, CDR1 is MNHEY, CDR2 SMNVEV (reference sequence). The germline V and J ends were trimmed by 3 bases and 5 bases, with 13 bases remaining between them. CDR3 nucleotides: TGTGCCAGCAGTTTGAGGGGGTCGGGTACTGAAGCTTTCTTT. Encoded protein: CASSLRGSGTEAFF.

V and J are TRBV5-1 and TRBJ2-5, with D unresolved. The length of the CDR3 is 14 residues. CDR1 is SGHRS, CDR2 YFSETQ, per germline. Trimming removed 1 base at V and 1 base at J, with 8 bases between. The CDR3: CASSLQVSQETQYF. DNA for the CDR3: TGCGCCAGCAGCTTGCAGGTCAGCCAAGAGACCCAGTACTTC.

The chain joins TRBV7-2 to TRBJ2-2; 10 nucleotides agree with TRBD2. V lost 5 bases and J lost 1; bases outside the gene matches: 1. Germline loops: CDR1 SGHTA, CDR2 FQGNSA. The CDR3 consists of 15 residues. The CDR3 loop reads CASSRTSGNTGELFF. CDR3 coding DNA: TGTGCCAGCAGCCGGACTAGCGGGAACACCGGGGAGCTGTTTTTT.

The gene calls are TRBV7-9 and TRBJ2-7, with TRBD1 matching over 10 bases. Germline V gene sequence: CDR1 SEHNR, CDR2 FQNEAQ (reference sequence). This CDR3 spans 15 amino acids. V lost 4 bases to trimming and J lost 3 bases; unmatched junction nucleotides: 6. The CDR3 is CASSSRDRGYYEQYF. CDR3 in DNA: TGTGCCAGCAGCTCTCGGGACAGGGGTTACTACGAGCAGTACTTC.